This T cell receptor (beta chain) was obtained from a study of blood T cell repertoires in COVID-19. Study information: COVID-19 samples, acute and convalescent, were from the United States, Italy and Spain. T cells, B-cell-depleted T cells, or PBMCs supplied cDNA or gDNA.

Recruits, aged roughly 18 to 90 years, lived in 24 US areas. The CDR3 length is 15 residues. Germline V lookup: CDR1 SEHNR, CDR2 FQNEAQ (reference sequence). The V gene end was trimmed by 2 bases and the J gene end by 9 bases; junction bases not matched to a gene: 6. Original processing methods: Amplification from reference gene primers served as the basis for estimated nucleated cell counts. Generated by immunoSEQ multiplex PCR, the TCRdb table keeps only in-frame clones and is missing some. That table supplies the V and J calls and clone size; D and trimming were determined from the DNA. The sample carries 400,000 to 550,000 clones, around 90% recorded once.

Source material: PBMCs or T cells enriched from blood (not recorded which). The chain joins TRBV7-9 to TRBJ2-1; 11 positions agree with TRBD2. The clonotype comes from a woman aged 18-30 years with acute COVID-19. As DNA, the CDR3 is TGTGCCAGCAGCTTACTAGCGGGGGGCGTGGGTGAGCAGTTCTTC. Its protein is CASSLLAGGVGEQFF. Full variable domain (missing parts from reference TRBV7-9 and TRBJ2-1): DTGVSQNPRHKITKRGQNVTFRCDPISEHNRLYWYRQTLGQGPEFLTYFQNEAQLEKSRLLSDRFSAERPKGSFSTLEIQRTEQGDSAMYLCASSLLAGGVGEQFFGPGTRLTVL.